The next 2 T cell receptor beta chains were all read from a single sample in a study of identical twins. TCRdb used MiXCR to reprocess the 5' RACE reads, holding one entry per CDR3 protein. The sample comprises hundreds of thousands of distinct CDR3 sequences, around a sixth of which are singletons, and under 15% rests with the top ten. These records were also assigned to another study, of T cells expressing NK-cell markers.

Sequencing was performed on PBMCs. The receptors were sampled from a woman aged 18-29 years in good health.

This clonotype was seen more than once but under ten times. The chain joins TRBV12-3 or TRBV12-4 to TRBJ2-7, with unresolved D. Trimming left V 4 bases short and J 7 bases short, with 11 bases between. This CDR3 region has 12 residues. CDR3 amino acids: CASSSPPREQYF. DNA of the CDR3: TGTGCCAGCAGTTCCCCCCCCCGGGAGCAGTACTTC.

This clonotype was detected a few times. The chain employs TRBV25-1 and TRBJ2-5; tentatively, D is TRBD1 or TRBD2 (5 bases each). V gave up 6 bases and J gave up 4 bases, with 18 bases separating them. Germline V lookup: CDR1 MGHDK, CDR2 SYGVNS. The CDR3 has 15 amino acids. The CDR3 sequence is CASSSLWGAGETQYF. The CDR3 DNA reads TGTGCCAGCAGCTCCCTCTGGGGCGCGGGAGAGACCCAGTACTTC. The full variable domain, in which reference TRBV25-1 and TRBJ2-5 provide the parts outside the CDR3, is EADIYQTPRYLVIGTGKKITLECSQTMGHDKMYWYQQDPGMELHLIHYSYGVNSTEKGDLSSESTVSRIRTEHFPLTLESARPSHTSQYLCASSSLWGAGETQYFGPGTRLLVL.